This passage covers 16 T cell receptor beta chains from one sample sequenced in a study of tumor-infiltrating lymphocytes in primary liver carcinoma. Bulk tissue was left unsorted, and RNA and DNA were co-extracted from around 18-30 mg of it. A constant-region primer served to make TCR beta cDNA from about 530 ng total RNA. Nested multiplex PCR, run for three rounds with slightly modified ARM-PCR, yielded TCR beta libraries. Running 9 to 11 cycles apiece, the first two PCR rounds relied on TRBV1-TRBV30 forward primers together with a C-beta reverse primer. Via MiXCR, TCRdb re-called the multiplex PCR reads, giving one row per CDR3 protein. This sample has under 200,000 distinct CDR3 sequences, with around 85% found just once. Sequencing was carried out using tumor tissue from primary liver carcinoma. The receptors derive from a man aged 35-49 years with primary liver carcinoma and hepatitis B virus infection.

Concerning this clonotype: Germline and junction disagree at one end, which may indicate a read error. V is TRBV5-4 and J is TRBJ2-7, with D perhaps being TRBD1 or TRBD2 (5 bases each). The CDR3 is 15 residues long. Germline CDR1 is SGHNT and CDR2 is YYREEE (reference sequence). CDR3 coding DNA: TGTGTCAGCAGCCCAACCGGGGCAGGCATCAACGAGCAGTACTTC. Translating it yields CVSSPTGAGINEQYF. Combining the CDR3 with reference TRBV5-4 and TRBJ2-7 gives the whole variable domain ETGVTQSPTHLIKTRGQQVTLRCSSQSGHNTVSWYQQALGQGPQFIFQYYREEENGRGNFPPRFSGLQFPNYSSELNVNALELDDSALYLCVSSPTGAGINEQYFGPGTRLTVT.

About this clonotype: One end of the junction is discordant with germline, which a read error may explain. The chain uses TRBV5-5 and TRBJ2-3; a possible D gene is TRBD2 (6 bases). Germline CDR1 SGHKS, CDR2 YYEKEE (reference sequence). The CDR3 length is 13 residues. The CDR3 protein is CASSPRGGNSQFF. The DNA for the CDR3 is TGTGCCAGCAGCCCGAGAGGAGGGAACTCGCAGTTTTTT.

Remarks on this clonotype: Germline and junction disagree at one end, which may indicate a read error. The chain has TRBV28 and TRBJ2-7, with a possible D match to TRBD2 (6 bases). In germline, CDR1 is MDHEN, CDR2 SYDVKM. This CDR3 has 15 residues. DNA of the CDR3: TGTACCAGTAGTTTATGGGGCGGGAACATGGTCGACCAGTACTTC. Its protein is CTSSLWGGNMVDQYF.

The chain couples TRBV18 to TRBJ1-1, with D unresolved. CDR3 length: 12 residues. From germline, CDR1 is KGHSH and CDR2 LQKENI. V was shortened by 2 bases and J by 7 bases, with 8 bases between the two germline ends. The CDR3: CASSPATGEAFF. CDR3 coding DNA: TGTGCCAGCTCACCAGCTACGGGTGAAGCTTTCTTT.

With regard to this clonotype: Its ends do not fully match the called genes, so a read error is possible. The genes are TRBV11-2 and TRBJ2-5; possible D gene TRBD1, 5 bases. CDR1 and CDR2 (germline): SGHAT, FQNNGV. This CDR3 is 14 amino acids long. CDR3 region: CASSSRQPQEIQYF. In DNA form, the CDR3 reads TGTGCCAGTAGCTCGCGACAGCCCCAAGAGATCCAGTACTTC.

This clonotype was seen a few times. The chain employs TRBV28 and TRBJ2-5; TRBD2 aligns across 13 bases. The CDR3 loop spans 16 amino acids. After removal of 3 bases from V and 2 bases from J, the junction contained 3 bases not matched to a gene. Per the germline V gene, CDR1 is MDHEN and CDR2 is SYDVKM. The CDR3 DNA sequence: TGTGCCAGCAGTTTGGGACTAGCGGGGAAACAAGAGACCCAGTACTTC. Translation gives CASSLGLAGKQETQYF.

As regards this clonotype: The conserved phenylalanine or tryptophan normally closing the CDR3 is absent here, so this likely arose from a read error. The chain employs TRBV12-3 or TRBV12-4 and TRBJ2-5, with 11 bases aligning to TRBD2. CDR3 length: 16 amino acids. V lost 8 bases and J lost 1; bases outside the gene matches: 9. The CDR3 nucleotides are TGTGCCAGCGTACGAGGGACTAGCGGAATCCAAGAGACCCAGTACTTA. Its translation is CASVRGTSGIQETQYL.

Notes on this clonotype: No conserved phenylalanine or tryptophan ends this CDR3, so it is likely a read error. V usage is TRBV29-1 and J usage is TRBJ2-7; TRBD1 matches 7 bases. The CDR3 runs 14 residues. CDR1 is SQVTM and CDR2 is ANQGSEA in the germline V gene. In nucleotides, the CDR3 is TGCAGCGTCCAAGAAGGGGGCCGCTCCTATGAGCAGTACATC. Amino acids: CSVQEGGRSYEQYI.

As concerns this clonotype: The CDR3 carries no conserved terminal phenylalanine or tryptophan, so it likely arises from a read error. The CDR3: CAISGFEGSTDTQYY. CDR3 nucleotides: TGTGCCATCAGCGGTTTTGAGGGGAGCACAGATACGCAGTATTAT. The chain is built from TRBV4-2 and TRBJ2-3; D might be TRBD1 or TRBD2, each matching 5 bases. The CDR3 runs to 15 residues. Germline V CDR1 and CDR2: LGHNA, YNFKEQ.

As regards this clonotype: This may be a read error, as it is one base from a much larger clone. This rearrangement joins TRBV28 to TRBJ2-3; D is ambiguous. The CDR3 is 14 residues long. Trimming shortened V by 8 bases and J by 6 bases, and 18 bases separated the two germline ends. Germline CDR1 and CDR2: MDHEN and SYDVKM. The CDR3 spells CASGIPSRPDTQYF. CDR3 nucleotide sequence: TGTGCCAGCGGCATCCCCAGCAGGCCGGATACGCAGTATTTT.

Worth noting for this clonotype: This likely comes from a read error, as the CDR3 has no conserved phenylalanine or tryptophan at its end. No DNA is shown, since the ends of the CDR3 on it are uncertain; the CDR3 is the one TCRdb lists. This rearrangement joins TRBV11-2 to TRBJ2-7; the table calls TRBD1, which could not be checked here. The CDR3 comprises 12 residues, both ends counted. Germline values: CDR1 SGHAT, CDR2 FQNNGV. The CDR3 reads CASGPGGYELYY.

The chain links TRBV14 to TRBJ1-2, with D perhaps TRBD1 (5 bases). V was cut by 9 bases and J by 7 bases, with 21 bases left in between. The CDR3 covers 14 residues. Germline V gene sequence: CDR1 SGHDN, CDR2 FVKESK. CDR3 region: CARSLEGHISGYTF. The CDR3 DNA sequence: TGTGCCAGAAGTCTAGAGGGGCACATCTCTGGCTACACCTTC.

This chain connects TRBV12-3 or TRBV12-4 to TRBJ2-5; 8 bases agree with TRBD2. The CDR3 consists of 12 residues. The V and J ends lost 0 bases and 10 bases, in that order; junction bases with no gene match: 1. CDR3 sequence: CASSLAREVQYF. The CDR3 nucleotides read TGTGCCAGCAGTTTAGCGCGGGAGGTCCAGTACTTC.

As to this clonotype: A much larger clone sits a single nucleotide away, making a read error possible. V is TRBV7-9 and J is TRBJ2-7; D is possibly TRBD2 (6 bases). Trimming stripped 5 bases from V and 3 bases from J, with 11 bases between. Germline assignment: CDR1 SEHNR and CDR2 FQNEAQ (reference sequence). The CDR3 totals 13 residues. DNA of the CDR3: TGTGCCAGCAGCGCCTCTAGCGTCTACGAGCAGTACTTC. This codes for CASSASSVYEQYF. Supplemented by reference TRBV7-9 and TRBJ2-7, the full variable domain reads DTGVSQNPRHKITKRGQNVTFRCDPISEHNRLYWYRQTLGQGPEFLTYFQNEAQLEKSRLLSDRFSAERPKGSFSTLEIQRTEQGDSAMYLCASSASSVYEQYFGPGTRLTVT.

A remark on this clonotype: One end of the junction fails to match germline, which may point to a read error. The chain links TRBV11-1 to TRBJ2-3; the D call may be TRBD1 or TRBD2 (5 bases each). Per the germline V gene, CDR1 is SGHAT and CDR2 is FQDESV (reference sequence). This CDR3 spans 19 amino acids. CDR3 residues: CASGSGGSSVGARTDMQQF. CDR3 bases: TGTGCCAGCGGCTCTGGGGGAAGCTCTGTTGGAGCCCGCACAGATATGCAGCAGTTT.

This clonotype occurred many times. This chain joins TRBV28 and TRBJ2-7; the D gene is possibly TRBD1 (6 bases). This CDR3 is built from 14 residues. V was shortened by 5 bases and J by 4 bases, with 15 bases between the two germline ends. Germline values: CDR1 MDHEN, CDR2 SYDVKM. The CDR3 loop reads CASSRGSGLYEQYF. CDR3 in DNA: TGTGCCAGCAGTAGGGGGAGCGGCCTTTACGAGCAGTACTTC.